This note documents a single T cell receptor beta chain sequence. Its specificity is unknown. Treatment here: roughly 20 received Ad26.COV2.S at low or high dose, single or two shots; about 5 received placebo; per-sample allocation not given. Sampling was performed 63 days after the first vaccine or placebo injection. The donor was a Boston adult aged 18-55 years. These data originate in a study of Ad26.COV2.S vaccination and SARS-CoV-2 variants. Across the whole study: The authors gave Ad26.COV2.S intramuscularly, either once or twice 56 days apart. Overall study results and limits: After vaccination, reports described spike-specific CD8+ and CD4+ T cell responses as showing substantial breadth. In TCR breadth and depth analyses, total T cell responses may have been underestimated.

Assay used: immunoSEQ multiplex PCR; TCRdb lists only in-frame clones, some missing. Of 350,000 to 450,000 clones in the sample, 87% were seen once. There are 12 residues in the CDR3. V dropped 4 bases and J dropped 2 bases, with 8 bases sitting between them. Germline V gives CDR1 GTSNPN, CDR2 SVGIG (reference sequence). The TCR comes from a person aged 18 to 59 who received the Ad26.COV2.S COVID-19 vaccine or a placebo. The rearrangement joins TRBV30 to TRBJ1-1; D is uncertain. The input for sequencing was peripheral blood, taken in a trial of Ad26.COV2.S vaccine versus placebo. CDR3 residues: CAWNWRNTEAFF. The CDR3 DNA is TGTGCCTGGAATTGGAGAAACACTGAAGCTTTCTTT.